Listed below are T cell receptor beta chains from one sample, sequenced in a study of blood T cells in healthy people across ages. TCRdb fed the 5' RACE reads into MiXCR, producing one record per CDR3 protein. The data contain about 800,000 distinct CDR3 sequences, just under 25% of them singletons. The same specimen was also included in a second study, on T cells of mothers and their children.

Material: blood. Receptors were obtained from a boy younger than 18 in good health. Both conserved end residues are part of each CDR3. The D gene is left open where the match is weak. A clone size is listed for some rows: how often the clone was seen (once, few, many), or a class if it is expanded.

>TRBV7-8|TRBJ1-4|TRBD1|NA
CASSESGGWFEKLFF
TGTGCCAGCAGCGAATCAGGGGGATGGTTTGAAAAACTGTTTTTT
>TRBV29-1|TRBJ2-7|NA|many
CSVTGYAYEQYF
TGCAGCGTTACAGGTTATGCCTACGAGCAGTACTTC
>TRBV27|TRBJ2-1|NA|NA
CASIHDRHRSVWYNEQFF
TGTGCCAGCATTCACGACAGGCACCGATCGGTCTGGTACAATGAGCAGTTCTTC
>TRBV20-1|TRBJ2-7|NA|NA
CSALTGKEQYF
TGCAGTGCTCTAACAGGGAAAGAGCAGTACTTC
>TRBV29-1|TRBJ2-1|NA|NA
CSVEDQQEHNEQFF
TGCAGCGTTGAAGATCAACAGGAACACAATGAGCAGTTCTTC
>TRBV4-1|TRBJ1-1|NA|few
CASSQDLTLNTEAFF
TGCGCCAGCAGCCAAGATCTAACATTGAACACTGAAGCTTTCTTT
>TRBV12-3/TRBV12-4|TRBJ1-5|TRBD1|few
CASRPTGGDQPQHF
TGTGCCAGCAGGCCTACAGGGGGTGATCAGCCCCAGCATTTT
>TRBV20-1|TRBJ2-2|NA|few
CSARNPRDSAGELFF
TGCAGTGCTAGAAATCCTAGGGATAGCGCCGGGGAGCTGTTTTTT
>TRBV20-1|TRBJ2-7|NA|few
CSAIGGPGEQYF
TGCAGTGCTATTGGGGGTCCGGGCGAGCAGTACTTC
>TRBV6-2/TRBV6-3|TRBJ1-6|NA|NA
CASSPGRESSPLHF
TGTGCCAGCAGCCCCGGGAGGGAGAGTTCACCCCTCCACTTT
>TRBV4-2|TRBJ2-7|NA|NA
CASSQASATYEQYF
TGTGCCAGCAGCCAAGCTAGCGCAACCTACGAGCAGTACTTC
>TRBV6-6|TRBJ2-3|NA|NA
CASMRADTQYF
TGTGCCAGCATGCGGGCCGATACGCAGTATTTT
>TRBV12-3/TRBV12-4|TRBJ1-1|TRBD1|NA
CAGGQGMGEAFF
TGTGCCGGAGGACAGGGGATGGGTGAAGCTTTCTTT
>TRBV7-8|TRBJ2-3|NA|few
CASNSGVEQYF
TGTGCCAGCAACTCAGGGGTTGAGCAGTATTTT
>TRBV19|TRBJ2-5|TRBD1|NA
CASKDTGGRRETQYF
TGTGCCAGTAAAGACACAGGGGGCCGGAGGGAGACCCAGTACTTC
>TRBV20-1|TRBJ2-1|TRBD2|NA
CSAKEPGTTSYNEQFF
TGCAGTGCTAAGGAACCCGGGACTACCTCCTACAATGAGCAGTTCTTC
>TRBV3-1|TRBJ2-7|NA|few
CASSHVEGPGEQYF
TGTGCCAGTAGCCATGTAGAGGGACCTGGCGAGCAGTACTTC
>TRBV29-1|TRBJ1-2|NA|once
CSVASNRLNGYTF
TGCAGCGTTGCGTCGAACAGACTAAATGGCTACACCTTC
>TRBV21-1|TRBJ1-5|NA|NA
CASSPRQPDSNQPQHF
TGTGCCAGCAGCCCCAGACAGCCTGATAGCAATCAGCCCCAGCATTTT
>TRBV4-3|TRBJ2-7|NA|NA
CASSQDWAGTYEQYF
TGCGCCAGCAGCCAAGACTGGGCCGGAACCTACGAGCAGTACTTC
>TRBV15|TRBJ1-6|TRBD1|NA
CATSRAGQAHSPLHF
TGTGCCACCAGCAGAGCCGGACAGGCTCATTCACCCCTCCACTTT
>TRBV10-3|TRBJ2-5|TRBD1|NA
CAISEANPGQSQETQYF
TGTGCCATCAGTGAGGCCAACCCGGGACAGAGCCAAGAGACCCAGTACTTC
>TRBV20-1|TRBJ2-4|NA|NA
CSAPPRGNIQYF
TGCAGTGCTCCCCCAAGGGGGAACATTCAGTACTTC
>TRBV2|TRBJ1-1|NA|few
CASSGHTEAFF
TGTGCCAGCAGTGGACACACTGAAGCTTTCTTT
>TRBV2|TRBJ1-5|NA|NA
CASSEALRGVGNQPQHF
TGTGCCAGCAGTGAAGCGCTTAGGGGCGTAGGCAATCAGCCCCAGCATTTT
>TRBV9|TRBJ2-4|NA|NA
CASSVAGDRGNIQYF
TGTGCCAGCAGCGTAGCCGGTGACAGAGGGAACATTCAGTACTTC
>TRBV6-2/TRBV6-3|TRBJ2-2|TRBD2|NA
CASRSLAVNTGELFF
TGTGCCAGCAGGAGTCTAGCGGTGAACACCGGGGAGCTGTTTTTT
>TRBV7-2|TRBJ2-7|TRBD2|NA
CASSQTSGRAGEQYF
TGTGCCAGCAGCCAAACTAGCGGGAGGGCCGGCGAGCAGTACTTC
>TRBV12-3/TRBV12-4|TRBJ2-7|TRBD1|few
CASSAYNRDSSYEQYF
TGTGCCAGCAGTGCGTATAACAGGGACAGCTCCTACGAGCAGTACTTC
>TRBV27|TRBJ1-6|NA|NA
CAGSSQVPGNSPLHF
TGTGCCGGCAGTTCACAGGTGCCGGGTAATTCACCCCTCCACTTT
>TRBV5-1|TRBJ2-5|TRBD2|NA
CASSLKTGGISETQYF
TGCGCCAGCAGCTTGAAGACGGGAGGGATTTCAGAGACCCAGTACTTC
>TRBV12-3/TRBV12-4|TRBJ1-1|NA|NA
CASSLWDVEAFF
TGTGCCAGCAGTCTTTGGGACGTCGAAGCTTTCTTT
>TRBV20-1|TRBJ1-4|NA|NA
CSARGVQTQKPRSTNEKLFF
TGCAGTGCTAGAGGGGTACAGACCCAAAAACCCCGTTCAACTAATGAAAAACTGTTTTTT
>TRBV18|TRBJ2-5|NA|NA
CASSQLGDFQETQYF
TGTGCCAGCTCACAACTGGGGGACTTTCAAGAGACCCAGTACTTC
>TRBV20-1|TRBJ1-1|NA|NA
CSARLFGVITEAFF
TGCAGTGCTAGATTGTTTGGGGTAATCACTGAAGCTTTCTTT
>TRBV6-5|TRBJ1-3|NA|NA
CASSYRGTGNTIYF
TGTGCCAGCAGTTACCGGGGCACTGGAAACACCATATATTTT
>TRBV29-1|TRBJ2-3|TRBD1|few
CSARTGAGTDTQYF
TGCAGCGCGAGGACAGGGGCCGGCACAGATACGCAGTATTTT
>TRBV7-2|TRBJ1-2|NA|NA
CASSLAPTIYGYTF
TGTGCCAGCAGCTTAGCCCCGACAATCTATGGCTACACCTTC
>TRBV6-5|TRBJ2-3|NA|NA
CASSYALDTDTQYF
TGTGCCAGCAGTTACGCACTAGATACAGATACGCAGTATTTT
>TRBV12-3/TRBV12-4|TRBJ2-2|TRBD1|NA
CASNDRANTGELFF
TGTGCCAGCAACGACAGGGCGAACACCGGGGAGCTGTTTTTT
>TRBV7-3|TRBJ1-1|NA|NA
CASREQVNTEAFF
TGTGCCAGCAGAGAGCAGGTGAACACTGAAGCTTTCTTT
>TRBV20-1|TRBJ2-1|NA|few
CSANTGRGSGSQFF
TGCAGTGCCAATACGGGGCGGGGATCCGGCTCGCAGTTCTTC
>TRBV20-1|TRBJ2-3|NA|many
CSAGYDADTQYF
TGCAGTGCTGGCTACGATGCAGATACGCAGTATTTT
>TRBV6-5|TRBJ2-7|NA|NA
CASITSGGTYKQYF
TGTGCCAGCATTACCTCCGGCGGGACCTACAAGCAGTACTTC
>TRBV20-1|TRBJ1-4|NA|few
CSAGRGGANEKLFF
TGCAGTGCAGGACGAGGGGGGGCTAATGAAAAACTGTTTTTT
>TRBV2|TRBJ2-7|TRBD1|many
CASTQRDSFFYEQYF
TGTGCCAGCACTCAGAGGGACAGTTTCTTCTACGAGCAGTACTTC